This T cell receptor beta chain was retrieved from a study of blood T cell repertoires in COVID-19. The wider study: The United States, Italy and Spain provided the acute and convalescent COVID-19 samples.

Germline CDR1 and CDR2: SGDLS and YYNGEE. The CDR3 loop spans 14 amino acids. V lost 3 bases and J lost 7, with 15 bases in between. Original methodology: Estimation of nucleated cell counts was performed using reference gene primer amplification. The repertoire was sequenced with immunoSEQ multiplex PCR; TCRdb's copy has only in-frame clones and lacks some. D and trimming were read from the DNA, whereas the V and J calls and clone size are those reported in that table. The sample consists of about 250,000 clones, roughly 85% of them appearing once. The rearrangement uses TRBV9 and TRBJ2-3, with a tentative D call TRBD2 (6 bases). Input material: peripheral blood. This receptor was taken from a man younger than 30 with active or convalescent COVID-19. The CDR3 protein is CASSASVQEYTQYF. The CDR3 DNA reads TGTGCCAGCAGCGCTAGCGTCCAGGAATATACGCAGTATTTT.